A single sample gave rise to the 12 T cell receptor beta chains below, sequenced in a study of blood T cell repertoires in COVID-19. Assay: immunoSEQ multiplex PCR; the TCRdb copy retains only in-frame clones and omits some. The table lists 200,000 to 300,000 clones, about four fifths of them singletons. The sequenced material came from peripheral blood. These receptors were taken from a woman at least 80 years old with acute or convalescent COVID-19.

The chain links TRBV6-5 to TRBJ1-2; 7 bases match TRBD1. Per germline, CDR1 MNHEY and CDR2 SVGAGI. V lost 5 bases, J lost 4 bases, and 7 bases stayed unmatched. This CDR3 is built from 14 residues. The chain's CDR3 is CASSRQGLTYGYTF. The CDR3, as DNA: TGTGCCAGCAGTCGACAGGGCTTAACCTATGGCTACACCTTC.

The chain joins TRBV28 to TRBJ2-1; D might be TRBD1 (6 bases). Trimming shortened V by 5 bases and J by 4 bases, and 15 bases separated the two germline ends. This CDR3 contains 15 residues. Germline V lookup: CDR1 MDHEN, CDR2 SYDVKM. The CDR3 DNA reads TGTGCCAGCAGTACCTCGGACAGTTTTTACAATGAGCAGTTCTTC. Protein product: CASSTSDSFYNEQFF. The full variable domain, its missing parts supplied by reference TRBV28 and TRBJ2-1, is DVKVTQSSRYLVKRTGEKVFLECVQDMDHENMFWYRQDPGLGLRLIYFSYDVKMKEKGDIPEGYSVSREKKERFSLILESASTNQTSMYLCASSTSDSFYNEQFFGPGTRLTVL.

The chain uses TRBV5-1 and TRBJ1-5, with D maybe TRBD1 (5 bases). V dropped 0 bases and J dropped 5 bases, with 12 bases sitting between them. The CDR3 has 15 amino acids. CDR1 SGHRS and CDR2 YFSETQ come from the germline V gene. CDR3 nucleotide sequence: TGCGCCAGCAGCTTGGATGGGGGGACCCATCAGCCCCAGCATTTT. This codes for CASSLDGGTHQPQHF.

This clone appeared once. The CDR3 DNA follows: TGTGCCAGCAGTTTATCCAGATTTAGCAATCAGCCCCAGCATTTT. It codes for CASSLSRFSNQPQHF. J is TRBJ1-5 and V is TRBV28; D call uncertain. V was cut by 1 base and J by 0 bases, with 7 bases left in between. CDR3 length: 15 amino acids. CDR1 and CDR2 (germline): MDHEN, SYDVKM.

V is TRBV19 and J is TRBJ1-5; D gene uncertain. V was clipped by 3 bases and J by 2 bases, with 11 bases between them. This CDR3 has 15 amino acids. Germline V CDR1 and CDR2: LNHDA, SQIVND (reference sequence). The CDR3 coding sequence is TGTGCCAGTAGTATCGGAGGCCTGGGCAATCAGCCCCAGCATTTT. This codes for CASSIGGLGNQPQHF.

V and J are TRBV2 and TRBJ1-2, with D maybe TRBD1 (5 bases). The germline gives CDR1 SNHLY, CDR2 FYNNEI. This CDR3 spans 13 amino acids. Trimming took off 11 bases at V and 2 bases at J, with 15 bases between the two ends. The CDR3 DNA follows: TGTGCCTCAAGCCGGGGGGACAACTATGGCTACACCTTC. Translated, it gives CASSRGDNYGYTF.

This clone appeared once. The chain couples TRBV6-1 to TRBJ2-5, with 8 bases lining up with TRBD1. Germline V lookup: CDR1 MNHNS, CDR2 SASEGT. CDR3 length: 14 amino acids. After removal of 3 bases from V and 5 bases from J, the junction contained 5 bases not matched to a gene. The CDR3 protein is CASSDRGQWETQYF. The CDR3 region has the DNA TGTGCCAGCAGTGACAGGGGGCAATGGGAGACCCAGTACTTC.

This clone was picked up a small number of times. The CDR3 sequence: CASSQVATGPQTGELFF. CDR3 sequence (DNA): TGCGCCAGCAGCCAAGTGGCGACAGGGCCTCAAACCGGGGAGCTGTTTTTT. The V call is TRBV4-1, the J call TRBJ2-2, with 7 nucleotides matching TRBD1. Germline loops: CDR1 MGHRA, CDR2 YSYEKL. The CDR3 runs to 17 residues. V lost 1 base to trimming and J lost 5 bases; unmatched junction nucleotides: 10.

Only one count was recorded for this clone. V and J are TRBV6-2 or TRBV6-3 and TRBJ2-6, with a tentative D call TRBD2 (6 bases). The CDR3 loop spans 17 amino acids. V was shortened by 5 bases and J by 0 bases, with 14 bases between the two germline ends. Germline V gene data show CDR1 as MNHEY and CDR2 as SVGEGT. The CDR3 bases are TGTGCCAGCAGTCCCAGGAGGGTAAGCTCTGGGGCCAACGTCCTGACTTTC. This sequence encodes CASSPRRVSSGANVLTF.

This rearrangement joins TRBV23-1 to TRBJ1-1, with 7 nucleotides matching TRBD1. TRBV23-1 falls under the ORF class, with uncertain function. With V trimmed by 4 bases and J by 7 bases, 12 bases remained unmatched. The CDR3 covers 15 residues. In nucleotides, the CDR3 is TGCGCCAGCAGTCGGGCTGAACAGGGGACGAGTGAAGCTTTCTTT. This codes for CASSRAEQGTSEAFF.

This chain connects TRBV24-1 to TRBJ1-2; possible D gene TRBD1, 5 bases. Germline CDR1 KGHDR, CDR2 SFDVKD. The CDR3 totals 15 residues. The V end lost 3 bases, the J end lost 3 bases, and 13 bases lay between the germline ends. The CDR3 nucleotides read TGTGCCACCAGTGATCCCCGGGGACTGCACTATGGCTACACCTTC. It translates to CATSDPRGLHYGYTF.

Only a few counts were recorded for this clone. The rearrangement uses TRBV28 and TRBJ1-2, with 10 bases identical to TRBD1. The CDR3 runs to 17 residues. Germline V gene lookup returns CDR1 MDHEN and CDR2 SYDVKM. The V gene end was trimmed by 5 bases and the J gene end by 1 base; junction bases not matched to a gene: 10. The DNA for the CDR3 is TGTGCCAGCAGTCGCCTGGGACAGGGGATTATTAACTATGGCTACACCTTC. As protein: CASSRLGQGIINYGYTF.